A selection of T cell receptor beta chains follows, all from one sample in a study of long-term antiretroviral therapy in people with HIV. Sequencing was performed with immunoSEQ multiplex PCR; in TCRdb, only in-frame clones are kept and a portion is missing. The repertoire consists of fewer than 40,000 clones, with almost 97% occurring once and the leading ten covering about 2.9%. Sequenced material: unsorted PBMCs, taken 6.9 years after starting antiretroviral therapy. The source of these receptors is a man aged 30 to 45 with HIV. The CDR3 runs from the conserved cysteine through the conserved F or W.

j_call	v_call	cdr3_aa
TRBJ2-5	TRBV18	CASSFDSQETQYF
TRBJ1-1	TRBV7-3	CASSSRGGTEAFF
TRBJ1-1	TRBV14	CASSRWTGTTLDTEAFF
TRBJ2-3	TRBV5-6	CASSSPRDTAWDTQYF
TRBJ2-7	TRBV7-2	CASSLALAGAYEQYF
TRBJ2-7	TRBV9	CASSKTSFSYEQYF
TRBJ1-2	TRBV7-3	CASSLARGLFSTF
TRBJ1-3	TRBV7-9	CASSPIYF
TRBJ1-2	TRBV18	CASSPAGGSYGYTF
TRBJ1-4	TRBV11-2	CASRTGWGRAGEKLFF
TRBJ2-2	TRBV7-9	CASSLAVEGGEAGELFF
TRBJ1-5	TRBV6-1	CASRRDQGSAQPQHF
TRBJ2-5	TRBV11-2	CASTGEAQETQYF
TRBJ1-1	TRBV25-1	CASSADSGAFF
TRBJ1-5	TRBV4-2	CASSQEGADQPQHF
TRBJ2-2	TRBV14	CASSQGPRNTGELFF
TRBJ1-2	TRBV6-5	CASGQGYYGYTF
TRBJ2-5	TRBV11-2	CASSTRPTLAAETQYF
TRBJ2-1	TRBV29-1	CSVPGQGIAYNEQFF
TRBJ2-3	TRBV7-9	CASSDGQVADTQYF
TRBJ2-7	TRBV9	CASSEGAYGHEQYF
TRBJ1-2	TRBV19	CASSIDPWQGARSGYTF
TRBJ1-1	TRBV6-6	CASGGTNTEAFF
TRBJ1-1	TRBV5-1	CASSLVAPSRERGTEAFF
TRBJ1-1	TRBV27	CASSTRDRRDTEAFF
TRBJ2-7	TRBV2	CASRAGTESSYEQYF
TRBJ1-3	TRBV7-9	CASSFPRQSFGNTIYF
TRBJ1-4	TRBV10-3	CAISESSRDENEKLFF
TRBJ2-7	TRBV4-2	CASSPTGVRYEQYF
TRBJ2-2	TRBV7-7	CASSLYRNTGELFF
TRBJ2-3	TRBV19	CASSIGAPTDTQYF
TRBJ1-3	TRBV6-5	CASSAQRRNTIYF